A selection of T cell receptor beta chains follows, all from one sample in a study of blood T cell repertoires in COVID-19. Sequenced by immunoSEQ multiplex PCR; TCRdb stores in-frame clones only, minus some. This table holds about 220,000 clones, 80% to 90% found once. Input material: PBMCs or T cells enriched from blood (not recorded which). These receptors were taken from a woman in her forties or fifties with acute COVID-19. Each CDR3 is given without its conserved first and last residue. Each record gives: clone size, V gene, CDR3 protein. The size field is filled for only some rows; it gives once, few, many or a size class.

NA TRBV5-4 ASSAERQISGANVLT
NA TRBV5-6 ASSFWTAQGYEQY
NA TRBV28 ASSFWRGGAGYT
NA TRBV11-2 ASSTQGLSGNTIY
NA TRBV28 ASRGRLYEQY
once TRBV6-5 ASSVDRGSNQPQH
NA TRBV28 ASSFFFRREGRETQY
NA TRBV6-2/TRBV6-3 ASSFRVSTGELF
once TRBV3-1/TRBV3-2 ASSRRSANTEAF
NA TRBV28 ASSTRTSLYNEQF
NA TRBV27 ASSPNRDLAKNIQY
NA TRBV11-3 ASSTPRDNEQF
NA TRBV2 ASSEEQGFTEAF
NA TRBV27 ASSFLTGALGTEAF
NA TRBV29-1 SVIEDRGGEKLF
NA TRBV19 ASVRQGIYGYT
NA TRBV4-3 ASSQFPGQPQH
NA TRBV6-1 ASSDRHNTGELF
NA TRBV5-5 ASSSGQGIRTDTQY
NA TRBV18 ASSPIEETQY
NA TRBV6-2/TRBV6-3 ASSPTGGEGQPQH
NA TRBV7-3 ASSLMTSGRALVYNEQF
NA TRBV27 ASSYFAGASYEQY
NA TRBV19 ASSGFADTQY
NA TRBV14 ASSQVTGYGYT
NA TRBV2 ASIKGAGTGELF
few TRBV11-2 ASSSQGIVSPLH
few TRBV30 ACSGQGNQPQH
NA TRBV11-2 ASSLDVLVTGELF
NA TRBV24-1 ATSAGQPNEKLF
once TRBV5-1 ASSHDSSYEQY
NA TRBV7-2 ASRQDRSSYNSPLH
NA TRBV18 ASSPMAYEQY
once TRBV5-4 ASSSTSRSVETQY
NA TRBV18 ASTIRQGAGELF
NA TRBV28 ASRPPGYGEAF
NA TRBV6-5 ASRQGGDNEQF